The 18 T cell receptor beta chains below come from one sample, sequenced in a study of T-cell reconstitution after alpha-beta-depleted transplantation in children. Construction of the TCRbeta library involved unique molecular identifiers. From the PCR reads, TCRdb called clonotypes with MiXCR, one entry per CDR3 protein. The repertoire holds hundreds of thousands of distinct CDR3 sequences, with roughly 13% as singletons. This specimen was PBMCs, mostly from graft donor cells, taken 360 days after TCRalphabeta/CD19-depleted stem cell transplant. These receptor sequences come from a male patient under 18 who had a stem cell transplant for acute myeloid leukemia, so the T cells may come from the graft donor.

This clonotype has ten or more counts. The DNA of the CDR3 is TGTGCCAGTACCGATTTAGGCAATAACAACTACAATGAGCAGTTCTTC. Protein sequence: CASTDLGNNNYNEQFF. The V and J genes are TRBV19 and TRBJ2-1; no definite D call. From germline, CDR1 is LNHDA and CDR2 SQIVND (reference sequence). V lost 7 bases, J lost 3 bases, and 19 bases lay in between. The CDR3 is made up of 16 amino acids.

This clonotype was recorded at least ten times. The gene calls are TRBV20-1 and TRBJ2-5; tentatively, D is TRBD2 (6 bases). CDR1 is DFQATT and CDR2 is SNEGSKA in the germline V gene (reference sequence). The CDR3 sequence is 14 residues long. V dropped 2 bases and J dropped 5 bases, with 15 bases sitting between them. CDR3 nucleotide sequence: TGCAGTGCTAGAACCCCGTACCGGGGGGAGACCCAGTACTTC. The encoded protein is CSARTPYRGETQYF.

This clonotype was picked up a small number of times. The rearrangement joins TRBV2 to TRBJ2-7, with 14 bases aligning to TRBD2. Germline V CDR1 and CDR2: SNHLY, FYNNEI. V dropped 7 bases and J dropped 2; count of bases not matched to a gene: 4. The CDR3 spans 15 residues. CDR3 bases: TGTGCCAGCATCTCGACTAGCGGGAGGGCCTACGAGCAGTACTTC. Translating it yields CASISTSGRAYEQYF.

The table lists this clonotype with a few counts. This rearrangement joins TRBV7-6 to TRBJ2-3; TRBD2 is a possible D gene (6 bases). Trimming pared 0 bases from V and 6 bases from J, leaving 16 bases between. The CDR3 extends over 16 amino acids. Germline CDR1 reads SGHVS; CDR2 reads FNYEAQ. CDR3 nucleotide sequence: TGTGCCAGCAGCTTAGCTTCGGGGGACCGTCAGGATACGCAGTATTTT. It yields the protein CASSLASGDRQDTQYF.

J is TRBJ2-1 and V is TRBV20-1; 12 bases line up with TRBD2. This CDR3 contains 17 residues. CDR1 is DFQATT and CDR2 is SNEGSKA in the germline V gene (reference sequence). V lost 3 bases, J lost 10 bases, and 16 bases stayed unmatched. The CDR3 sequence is CSASPPPLAGGPWEQFF. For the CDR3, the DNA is TGCAGTGCTAGCCCCCCCCCTCTAGCGGGAGGGCCGTGGGAGCAGTTCTTC.

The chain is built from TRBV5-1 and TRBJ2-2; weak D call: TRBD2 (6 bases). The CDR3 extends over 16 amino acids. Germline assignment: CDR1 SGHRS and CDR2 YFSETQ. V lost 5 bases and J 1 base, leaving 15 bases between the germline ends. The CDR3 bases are TGCGCCAGCAGTTCGGTAGGAGGGGTGAACACCGGGGAGCTGTTTTTT. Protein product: CASSSVGGVNTGELFF.

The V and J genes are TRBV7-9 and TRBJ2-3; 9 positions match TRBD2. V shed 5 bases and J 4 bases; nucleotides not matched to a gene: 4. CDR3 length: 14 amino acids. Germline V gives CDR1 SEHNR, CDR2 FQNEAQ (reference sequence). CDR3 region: CASSPREGPDTQYF. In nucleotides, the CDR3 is TGTGCCAGCAGCCCGCGGGAGGGCCCAGATACGCAGTATTTT.

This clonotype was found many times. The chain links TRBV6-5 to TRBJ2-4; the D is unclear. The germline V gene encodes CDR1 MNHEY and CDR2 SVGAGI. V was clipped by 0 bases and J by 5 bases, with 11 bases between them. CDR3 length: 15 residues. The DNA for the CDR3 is TGTGCCAGCAGTTACTCGAATCCTGGCCAAAACATTCAGTACTTC. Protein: CASSYSNPGQNIQYF.

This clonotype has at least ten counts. CDR3 bases: TGCAGTGCTAGAGCAGGAGGGGGGTACGAGCAGTACTTC. As protein: CSARAGGGYEQYF. J is TRBJ2-7 and V is TRBV20-1; D might be TRBD1 or TRBD2, each matching 6 bases. The CDR3 length is 13 residues. CDR1 and CDR2 from the germline V gene are DFQATT and SNEGSKA (reference sequence). The V and J ends lost 1 base and 4 bases respectively, with 11 bases between them.

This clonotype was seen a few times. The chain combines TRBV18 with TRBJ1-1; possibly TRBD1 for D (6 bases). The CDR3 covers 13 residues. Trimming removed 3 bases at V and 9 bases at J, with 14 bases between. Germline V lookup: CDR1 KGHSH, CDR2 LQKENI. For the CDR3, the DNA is TGTGCCAGCTCACCCGGAAGACAGGACCAAGCTTTCTTT. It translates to CASSPGRQDQAFF.

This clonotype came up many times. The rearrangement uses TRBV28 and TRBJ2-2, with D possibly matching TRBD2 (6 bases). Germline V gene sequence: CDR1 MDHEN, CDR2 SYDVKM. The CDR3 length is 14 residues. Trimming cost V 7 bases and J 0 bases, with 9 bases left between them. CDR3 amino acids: CASNGGTNTGELFF. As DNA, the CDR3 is TGTGCCAGCAACGGGGGTACGAACACCGGGGAGCTGTTTTTT.

The CDR3 DNA reads as TGTGCCAGCAGCTTAGGCCCCTCCCTTAGCAATCAGCCCCAGCATTTT. Its translation: CASSLGPSLSNQPQHF. This chain connects TRBV7-2 to TRBJ1-5, with unresolved D. The CDR3 sequence is 16 residues long. The germline V gene has CDR1 SGHTA and CDR2 FQGNSA. Trimming took off 1 base at V and 0 bases at J, with 10 bases between the two ends.

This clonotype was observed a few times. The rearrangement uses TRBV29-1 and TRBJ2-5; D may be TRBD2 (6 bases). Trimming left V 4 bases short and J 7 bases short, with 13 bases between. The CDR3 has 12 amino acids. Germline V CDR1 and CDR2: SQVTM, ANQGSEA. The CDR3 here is CSVVDPEGTQYF. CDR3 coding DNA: TGCAGCGTTGTTGACCCGGAGGGGACCCAGTACTTC. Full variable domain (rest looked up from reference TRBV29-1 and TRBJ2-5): SAVISQKPSRDICQRGTSLTIQCQVDSQVTMMFWYRQQPGQSLTLIATANQGSEATYESGFVIDKFPISRPNLTFSTLTVSNMSPEDSSIYLCSVVDPEGTQYFGPGTRLLVL.

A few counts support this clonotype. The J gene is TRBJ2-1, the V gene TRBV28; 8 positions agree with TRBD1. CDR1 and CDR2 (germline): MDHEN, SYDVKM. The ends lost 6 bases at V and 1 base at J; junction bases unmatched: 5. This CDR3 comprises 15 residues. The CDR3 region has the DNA TGTGCCAGCAGGAGGACAGGGTGGTCCTACAATGAGCAGTTCTTC. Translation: CASRRTGWSYNEQFF.

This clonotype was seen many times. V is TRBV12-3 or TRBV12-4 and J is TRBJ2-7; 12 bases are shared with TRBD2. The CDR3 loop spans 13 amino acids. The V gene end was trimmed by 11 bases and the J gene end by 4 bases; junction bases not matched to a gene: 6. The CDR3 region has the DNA TGTGCCTCCACCGGGACTAGCGGGTACGAGCAGTACTTC. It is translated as CASTGTSGYEQYF.

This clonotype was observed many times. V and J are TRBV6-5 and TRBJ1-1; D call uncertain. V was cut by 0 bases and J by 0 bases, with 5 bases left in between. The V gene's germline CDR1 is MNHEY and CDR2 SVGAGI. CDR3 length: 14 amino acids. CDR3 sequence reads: CASSYSTLNTEAFF. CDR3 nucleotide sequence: TGTGCCAGCAGTTACTCGACACTGAACACTGAAGCTTTCTTT.

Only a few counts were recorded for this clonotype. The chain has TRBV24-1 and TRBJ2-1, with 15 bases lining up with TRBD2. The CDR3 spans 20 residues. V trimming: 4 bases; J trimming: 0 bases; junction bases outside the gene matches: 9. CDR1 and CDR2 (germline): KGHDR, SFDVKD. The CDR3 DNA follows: TGTGCCACCAGTGACCCGGGACTAGCGGGAGGTTTGAGCTCCTACAATGAGCAGTTCTTC. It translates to CATSDPGLAGGLSSYNEQFF.

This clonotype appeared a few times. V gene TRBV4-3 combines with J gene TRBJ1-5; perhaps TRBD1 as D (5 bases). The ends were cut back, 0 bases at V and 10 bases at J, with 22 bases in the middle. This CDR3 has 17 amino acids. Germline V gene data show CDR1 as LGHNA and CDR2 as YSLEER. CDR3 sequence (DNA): TGCGCCAGCAGCCAAGAAGTATGGGACCAAAACAACCATCCCCAGCATTTT. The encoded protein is CASSQEVWDQNNHPQHF.